The text below deals with one T cell receptor beta chain. CDR1 MGHRA and CDR2 YSYEKL come from the germline V gene. This CDR3 is 15 amino acids long. Between the trimmed V and J ends, which lost 6 bases and 1 base, there was a span of 15 bases. Patients with stable or active relapsing-remitting disease, all of them treatment-naive, made up the multiple sclerosis controls. The entry originates in a study of CD8 T cells in Susac syndrome. RNA totalling roughly 0.5 to 1 ug underwent reverse transcription with random hexamers. The method of amplification for TCR beta CDR3 was immunoSEQ multiplex PCR, covering 54 Vbeta and 13 Jbeta. TCRdb passed the immunoSEQ multiplex PCR reads through MiXCR, listing each CDR3 protein once. The repertoire has 200,000 to 250,000 distinct CDR3 sequences, 90% to 95% of them found once; the top ten carry approximately 0.07%.

V is TRBV4-1 and J is TRBJ2-5, with D possibly matching TRBD2 (5 bases). This clonotype originated in a human donor with multiple sclerosis. The sample was CD4+ T cells from PBMCs. The CDR3 coding sequence is TGCGCCAGCAGACAGACACTAGAACCCCAAGAGACCCAGTACTTC. Its translation: CASRQTLEPQETQYF.